One and the same sample provided the 26 T cell receptor beta chains below, sequenced in a study of Ad26.COV2.S vaccination and SARS-CoV-2 variants. The table came from immunoSEQ multiplex PCR; TCRdb's copy has only in-frame clones and leaves some out. The table has 180,000 or so clones, 87% seen once. Sequences were derived from peripheral blood, sampled after recovery from COVID-19. These receptors originate from a human donor who had recovered from COVID-19.

The chain has TRBV7-9 and TRBJ1-1, with D unclear. From germline, CDR1 is SEHNR and CDR2 FQNEAQ (reference sequence). The CDR3 covers 11 residues. V gave up 8 bases and J gave up 5 bases, with 9 bases separating them. The CDR3 nucleotides read TGTGCCAGCCTCAGGCGAACTGAAGCTTTCTTT. Translating it yields CASLRRTEAFF.

As for this clone: The sample holds other DNA sequences that translate to the same CDR3. CDR3 sequence: CSVGGYTF. CDR3 DNA sequence: TGCAGCGTTGGTGGCTACACCTTC. The chain links TRBV29-1 to TRBJ1-2; no clear D gene. Germline loops: CDR1 SQVTM, CDR2 ANQGSEA. The CDR3 is 8 amino acids. V lost 4 bases and J lost 7, with 1 base in between.

The chain links TRBV6-8 to TRBJ2-1, with D hard to call. Trimming pared 8 bases from V and 8 bases from J, leaving 25 bases between. CDR1 and CDR2 (germline): MNHGY, SAAAGT. The CDR3 contains 16 residues. CDR3 sequence reads: CASGMGWALAADEQFF. CDR3 bases: TGTGCCAGCGGAATGGGGTGGGCGCTCGCAGCCGATGAGCAGTTCTTC.

The J gene is TRBJ2-4, the V gene TRBV9; 7 positions match TRBD1. The germline V gene has CDR1 SGDLS and CDR2 YYNGEE. Trimming removed 4 bases from V and 2 bases from J; junction bases left unmatched: 6. The CDR3 is 15 amino acids. CDR3 sequence: CASSKQGTPKNIQYF. The CDR3 nucleotides are TGTGCCAGCAGCAAACAGGGGACGCCCAAAAACATTCAGTACTTC.

In DNA, the CDR3 is TGCGCCAGCAGGATGGTTATTGTGGGATCCTACGAGCAGTACTTC. It translates to CASRMVIVGSYEQYF. V and J are TRBV5-1 and TRBJ2-7; D not resolved. From germline, CDR1 is SGHRS and CDR2 YFSETQ. Trimming shortened V by 5 bases and J by 1 base, and 16 bases separated the two germline ends. The length of the CDR3 is 15 residues.

This clone was observed a handful of times. The CDR3 nucleotides are TGTGCCAGCAGCGCCCTAGCGGGGGGCACCTACAATGAGCAGTTCTTC. This translates into CASSALAGGTYNEQFF. This rearrangement joins TRBV9 to TRBJ2-1, with 11 bases lining up with TRBD2. Germline V CDR1 and CDR2: SGDLS, YYNGEE. The CDR3 loop spans 16 amino acids. Losses at the gene ends were 3 bases for V and 2 bases for J; bases not matched to a gene: 4.

This CDR3 is CASSVTGLSSYEQYF. The DNA of the CDR3 is TGTGCCAGCAGCGTTACGGGACTATCCTCCTACGAGCAGTACTTC. J is TRBJ2-7 and V is TRBV9, with 7 nucleotides matching TRBD2. CDR3 length: 15 amino acids. With 2 bases clipped from V and 0 bases from J, the junction kept 5 bases outside the gene matches. CDR1 is SGDLS, CDR2 YYNGEE, per germline. Full variable domain (outside the CDR3, taken from reference TRBV9 and TRBJ2-7): DSGVTQTPKHLITATGQRVTLRCSPRSGDLSVYWYQQSLDQGLQFLIQYYNGEERAKGNILERFSAQQFPDLHSELNLSSLELGDSALYFCASSVTGLSSYEQYFGPGTRLTVT.

J is TRBJ2-5 and V is TRBV2, with 11 bases lining up with TRBD2. The CDR3 consists of 16 residues. Germline CDR1 and CDR2: SNHLY and FYNNEI. J gave up 5 bases and V 6 bases, and 11 bases lay outside the gene matches. CDR3 DNA: TGTGCCAGCAGCTATAGCGGGAGGGCCGGAAGGGAGACCCAGTACTTC. It translates to CASSYSGRAGRETQYF.

The chain employs TRBV5-1 and TRBJ2-6; TRBD2 matches at 9 bases. J lost 0 bases, V lost 2 bases, and 6 bases had no gene match. Germline V gives CDR1 SGHRS, CDR2 YFSETQ. The CDR3 consists of 18 residues. CDR3 nucleotide sequence: TGCGCCAGCAGCTTTCACGTAGCGGGGGTCTCTGGGGCCAACGTCCTGACTTTC. It yields the protein CASSFHVAGVSGANVLTF.

This clone was observed a single time. The V gene is TRBV27, the J gene TRBJ2-3, with no clear D. This CDR3 region has 15 residues. Germline CDR1 and CDR2: MNHEY and SMNVEV (reference sequence). The V and J ends lost 2 bases and 4 bases respectively, with 13 bases between them. Written as DNA, the CDR3 is TGTGCCAGCAGTTTAATCCCCTTAGGAGCAGATACGCAGTATTTT. Protein product: CASSLIPLGADTQYF.

This rearrangement joins TRBV9 to TRBJ2-3; TRBD2 agrees at 7 bases. Germline V gene sequence: CDR1 SGDLS, CDR2 YYNGEE. With V trimmed by 2 bases and J by 2 bases, 5 bases remained unmatched. The CDR3 length is 15 residues. In DNA form, the CDR3 reads TGTGCCAGCAGCGTGAGCGGGGCCGACACAGATACGCAGTATTTT. The encoded protein is CASSVSGADTDTQYF.

This clone was detected a few times. The chain links TRBV18 to TRBJ2-7, with D possibly being TRBD2 (5 bases). Germline V gives CDR1 KGHSH, CDR2 LQKENI. Trimming left V 4 bases short and J 3 bases short, with 13 bases between. The CDR3 runs to 14 residues. The CDR3 sequence: CASSRAGGIYEQYF. In DNA, the CDR3 is TGTGCCAGCTCACGCGCGGGTGGGATCTACGAGCAGTACTTC.

V is TRBV11-3 and J is TRBJ2-3; 9 bases fit TRBD1. The CDR3 spans 15 residues. V shed 4 bases, J shed 6 bases, and the junction held 8 bases outside the gene matches. Germline lookup yields CDR1 SGHNT and CDR2 YENEEA. The CDR3 loop is CASSSRDRVTDTQYF. The DNA for the CDR3 is TGTGCCAGCAGCTCCCGGGACAGGGTTACGGATACGCAGTATTTT.

DNA of the CDR3: TGTGCCAGCAGCTTTTGGGGCGGGTCTAGCACAGATACGCAGTATTTT. The encoded protein is CASSFWGGSSTDTQYF. The chain has TRBV7-2 and TRBJ2-3; TRBD1 or TRBD2 may be the D gene (5 bases each). Per the germline V gene, CDR1 is SGHTA and CDR2 is FQGNSA. The CDR3 is 16 residues long. The germline V and J ends were trimmed by 3 bases and 0 bases, with 13 bases remaining between them. Full variable domain (remainder filled in from reference TRBV7-2 and TRBJ2-3): GAGVSQSPSNKVTEKGKDVELRCDPISGHTALYWYRQSLGQGLEFLIYFQGNSAPDKSGLPSDRFSAERTGGSVSTLTIQRTQQEDSAVYLCASSFWGGSSTDTQYFGPGTRLTVL.

This chain joins TRBV10-3 and TRBJ2-7; 8 nucleotides match TRBD1. Germline V gene data show CDR1 as ENHRY and CDR2 as SYGVKD. The CDR3 is 15 amino acids. The J segment lost 3 bases and the V segment lost 2 bases, leaving 6 bases of the junction unmatched. The CDR3 protein is CAISESQGAFYEQYF. CDR3 nucleotides: TGTGCCATCAGTGAGAGCCAGGGGGCTTTCTACGAGCAGTACTTC.

V usage is TRBV10-3 and J usage is TRBJ1-1; D is unresolved. This CDR3 is 12 amino acids long. Trimming stripped 8 bases from V and 0 bases from J, with 7 bases between. Germline V gives CDR1 ENHRY, CDR2 SYGVKD. The CDR3 DNA reads TGTGCCATCGCAGACATGAACACTGAAGCTTTCTTT. This gives the protein CAIADMNTEAFF.

For the CDR3, the DNA is TGTGCCAGCACATTCCGAGTGCCGATGAACACTGAAGCTTTCTTT. Encoded protein: CASTFRVPMNTEAFF. This rearrangement joins TRBV28 to TRBJ1-1; D remains ambiguous. Trimming took off 7 bases at V and 0 bases at J, with 15 bases between the two ends. Germline V gene lookup returns CDR1 MDHEN and CDR2 SYDVKM. The CDR3 contains 15 residues.

This rearrangement joins TRBV21-1 to TRBJ2-7; the table's D gene call, TRBD1, was not cross checked with the DNA. TRBV21-1 is termed a pseudogene. This CDR3 is built from 15 residues. As DNA, the CDR3 is TGTGCCAGCAGCAAAGGTCGACAGCATTCCTACGAGCAGTACTTC. This translates into CASSKGRQHSYEQYF.

This clone was counted between two and nine times. The chain carries TRBV19 and TRBJ1-5; D unresolved. Between the trimmed V and J ends, which lost 1 base and 6 bases, there was a span of 13 bases. Per the germline V gene, CDR1 is LNHDA and CDR2 is SQIVND (reference sequence). The CDR3 runs 15 residues. The CDR3 DNA reads as TGTGCCAGTAGTATAGCAACCAGGCAAGGTCAGCCCCAGCATTTT. This sequence encodes CASSIATRQGQPQHF.

The chain is built from TRBV30 and TRBJ1-1; unclear D gene. The CDR3 runs to 16 residues. In germline, CDR1 is GTSNPN, CDR2 SVGIG (reference sequence). Trimming left V 0 bases short and J 4 bases short, with 18 bases between. DNA of the CDR3: TGTGCCTGGAGTGTCACCGGAACCTTCGGGAGCACTGAAGCTTTCTTT. Its translation is CAWSVTGTFGSTEAFF.

This clone was seen a single time. The genes are TRBV5-6 and TRBJ1-1, with D uncertain. This CDR3 comprises 13 residues. CDR1 is SGHDT and CDR2 is YYEEEE in the germline V gene. Trimming took off 2 bases at V and 0 bases at J, with 5 bases between the two ends. CDR3 DNA sequence: TGTGCCAGCAGCTTCGGACTGAACACTGAAGCTTTCTTT. As protein: CASSFGLNTEAFF.

The V and J genes are TRBV9 and TRBJ2-3, with TRBD1 as a possible D gene (6 bases). V was trimmed by 8 bases and J by 6 bases, leaving 10 bases between them. Germline CDR1 SGDLS, CDR2 YYNGEE. The CDR3 extends over 11 amino acids. This CDR3 reads CASNRGDTQYF. The CDR3 nucleotides are TGTGCCAGTAATAGGGGGGATACGCAGTATTTT. Filled out from reference TRBV9 and TRBJ2-3, the complete variable domain reads DSGVTQTPKHLITATGQRVTLRCSPRSGDLSVYWYQQSLDQGLQFLIQYYNGEERAKGNILERFSAQQFPDLHSELNLSSLELGDSALYFCASNRGDTQYFGPGTRLTVL.

The chain uses TRBV27 and TRBJ2-1; no clear D. This CDR3 region has 15 residues. V dropped 8 bases and J dropped 5 bases, with 19 bases sitting between them. CDR1 is MNHEY and CDR2 is SMNVEV in the germline V gene (reference sequence). The CDR3 nucleotides are TGTGCCAGCCAACTAAACCAGCTCGAAGACAATGAGCAGTTCTTC. Protein sequence: CASQLNQLEDNEQFF.

This sequence joins TRBV9 and TRBJ2-1; D might be TRBD1 (6 bases). This CDR3 spans 13 amino acids. V was trimmed by 2 bases and J by 6 bases, leaving 9 bases between them. Germline CDR1 and CDR2: SGDLS and YYNGEE. The CDR3 DNA is TGTGCCAGCAGCGTTCAGGGGACCAATGAGCAGTTCTTC. This gives the protein CASSVQGTNEQFF.

This clone was recorded many times. The V call is TRBV7-9, the J call TRBJ2-1, with TRBD1 as a possible D gene (7 bases). The germline V gene has CDR1 SEHNR and CDR2 FQNEAQ (reference sequence). Between the trimmed V and J ends, which lost 2 bases and 6 bases, there was a span of 17 bases. The CDR3 is 16 amino acids. The CDR3 protein is CASSLYGSGGGNEQFF. The DNA for the CDR3 is TGTGCCAGCAGCTTATACGGGTCAGGGGGAGGCAATGAGCAGTTCTTC.

This chain uses TRBV5-5 with TRBJ2-5, with TRBD2 matching 7 bases. CDR3 length: 14 residues. Germline loops: CDR1 SGHKS, CDR2 YYEKEE (reference sequence). J gave up 2 bases and V 3 bases, and 4 bases lay outside the gene matches. The CDR3 reads CASSYAGDQETQYF. Here the CDR3 DNA reads TGTGCCAGCAGCTACGCGGGGGATCAAGAGACCCAGTACTTC.